This T cell receptor beta chain was retrieved from a study of shared clonotypes between healthy human individuals. Study-level information: Aged between 18 and 49, the donors were two women and a few men.

This clone has just one count. The antigen remains unidentified. CD45RO-negative, CCR7-selected cells formed the naive CD8 fraction, which excluded terminally differentiated effector memory CD45RA+ cells. General study results and limits: Several donors shared 5% to 5.5% of their naive CD4 clonotypes.

Genomic DNA of every subset was divided equally among multiple immunoSEQ plates. The protocol was immunoSEQ multiplex PCR, while the TCRdb copy is restricted to in-frame clones and leaves out a portion. The sample gives hundreds of thousands of clones, roughly 98% of which show up once; around 0.3% is in the top ten. The specimen sequenced was naive CD8+ T cells sorted from blood. The clonotype was recovered from a man aged 25-40 years in good health.

This chain's CDR3 is CASDGPSSSYNEQFF. As DNA, the CDR3 is TGTGCCAGCGACGGACCATCAAGCTCCTACAATGAGCAGTTCTTC. The V call is TRBV18, the J call TRBJ2-1; D is uncertain. The germline gives CDR1 KGHSH, CDR2 LQKENI. Trimming took 8 bases from V and 0 from J, leaving 14 bases between them. This CDR3 contains 15 residues.